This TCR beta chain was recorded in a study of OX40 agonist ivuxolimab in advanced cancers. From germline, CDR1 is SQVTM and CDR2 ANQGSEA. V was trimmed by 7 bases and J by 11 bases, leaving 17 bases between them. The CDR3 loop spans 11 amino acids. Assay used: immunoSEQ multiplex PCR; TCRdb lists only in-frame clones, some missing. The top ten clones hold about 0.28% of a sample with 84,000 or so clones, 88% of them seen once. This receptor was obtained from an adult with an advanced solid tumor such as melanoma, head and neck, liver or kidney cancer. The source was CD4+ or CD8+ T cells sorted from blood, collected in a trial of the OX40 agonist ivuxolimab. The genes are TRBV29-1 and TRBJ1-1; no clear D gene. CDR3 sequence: CSGGSYEMAFF. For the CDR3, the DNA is TGCAGCGGTGGTTCATATGAAATGGCTTTCTTT. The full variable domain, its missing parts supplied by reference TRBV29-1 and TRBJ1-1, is SAVISQKPSRDICQRGTSLTIQCQVDSQVTMMFWYRQQPGQSLTLIATANQGSEATYESGFVIDKFPISRPNLTFSTLTVSNMSPEDSSIYLCSGGSYEMAFFGQGTRLTVV.